The T cell receptor (beta chain) described here comes from a study of post-analysis software for immune sequencing data. As for this clonotype: Its antigen remains unidentified.

Study-level results: Multiple sclerosis patients had significantly lower normalized Chao1 diversity than controls. Included in a set of roughly 5 TRBV segments more frequent in patients than controls were TRBV5-6, TRBV5-1 and TRBV20-1.

TCR beta cDNA libraries had unique molecular identifiers. TCRdb redid the calling of the PCR reads with MiXCR, one entry per CDR3 protein. The sample has about 500,000 distinct CDR3 sequences, under 55% seen once; the top ten hold around an eighth. CDR1 is SGHNT and CDR2 is YYREEE in the germline V gene (reference sequence). This CDR3 has 16 amino acids. V was clipped by 0 bases and J by 2 bases; unmatched bases: 8. This clonotype originated in a girl aged 5-17 years with multiple sclerosis. The sample comprised blood. The chain employs TRBV5-4 and TRBJ2-7; TRBD2 agrees at 7 bases. The CDR3 is CASSLEWGGSPYEQYF. In DNA form, the CDR3 reads TGTGCCAGCAGCTTGGAGTGGGGCGGGAGCCCCTACGAGCAGTACTTC.